The T cell receptor (beta chain) described here comes from a study of CD8 T cells in Susac syndrome. This CDR3 region has 13 residues. Trimming stripped 3 bases from V and 4 bases from J, with 9 bases between. The germline gives CDR1 ENHRY, CDR2 SYGVKD. Sequencing targeted TCR beta in blood CD8+ and CD4+ T cells. Random hexamers served to reverse transcribe roughly 0.5 to 1 ug RNA. TCRdb reprocessed the immunoSEQ multiplex PCR reads via MiXCR and lists one record per CDR3 protein. Of 400,000 to 550,000 distinct CDR3 sequences in the sample, around 85% were seen once. This chain connects TRBV10-3 to TRBJ1-2; TRBD1 is a possible D gene (5 bases). The receptor's source is a human donor with multiple sclerosis. Material: CD8+ T cells from PBMCs. In nucleotides, the CDR3 is TGTGCCATCAGTGATGAGGGGCCCTATGGCTACACCTTC. It yields the protein CAISDEGPYGYTF.